This TCR beta chain derives from a study of blood T cell repertoires in COVID-19. Repertoires were generated with immunoSEQ multiplex PCR, while TCRdb's copy carries only in-frame clones and drops some. Of some 350,000 clones in the sample, around nine tenths are singletons; the top ten hold roughly 3%. Trimming cost V 5 bases and J 5 bases; bases outside gene matches: 4. This CDR3 is 15 amino acids long. Germline V gene sequence: CDR1 SGHVS, CDR2 FQNEAQ. This TCR derives from a woman younger than 35 who had recovered from COVID-19. The chain carries TRBV7-8 and TRBJ1-5; 12 bases are a match to TRBD1. The specimen sequenced was peripheral blood. CDR3 sequence reads: CASSIGTGGHQPQHF. The CDR3, as DNA: TGTGCCAGCAGCATTGGGACAGGGGGCCATCAGCCCCAGCATTTT.